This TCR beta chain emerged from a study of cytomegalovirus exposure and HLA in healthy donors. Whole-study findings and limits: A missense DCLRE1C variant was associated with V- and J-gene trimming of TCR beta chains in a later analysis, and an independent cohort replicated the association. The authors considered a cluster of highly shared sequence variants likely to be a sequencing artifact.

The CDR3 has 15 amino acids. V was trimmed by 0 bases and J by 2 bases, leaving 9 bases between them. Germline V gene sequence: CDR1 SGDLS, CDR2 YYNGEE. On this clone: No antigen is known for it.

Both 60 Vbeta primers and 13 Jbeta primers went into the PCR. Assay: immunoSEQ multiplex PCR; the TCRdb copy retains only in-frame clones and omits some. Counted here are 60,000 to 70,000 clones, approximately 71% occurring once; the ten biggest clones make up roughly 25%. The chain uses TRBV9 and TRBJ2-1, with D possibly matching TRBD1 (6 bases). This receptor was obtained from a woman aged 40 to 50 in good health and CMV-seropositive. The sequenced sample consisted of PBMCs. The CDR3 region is CASSVDGTTYNEQFF. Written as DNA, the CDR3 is TGTGCCAGCAGCGTAGATGGGACAACCTACAATGAGCAGTTCTTC.